The 21 T cell receptor beta chains listed next were all sequenced from one sample in a study of beta chain features in type 1 diabetes. The isolated RNA, all of it, was reverse transcribed, so expressed TCRB transcripts were what got sequenced. Only in-frame clones appear in the TCRdb table, and some are missing; sequencing was by immunoSEQ multiplex PCR. Among roughly 42,000 clones listed, roughly 50% were seen once. The sample taken for sequencing was stem cell memory CD4+ T cells from blood. The receptors shown here come from a woman in her twenties or thirties in good health.

The DNA of the CDR3 is TGTGCCTGGAGTGTAGGCGGAGGCCTGGGCTACACCTTC. Its protein product is CAWSVGGGLGYTF. This chain connects TRBV30 to TRBJ1-2; D gene unclear. V was clipped by 0 bases and J by 8 bases, with 13 bases between them. From germline, CDR1 is GTSNPN and CDR2 SVGIG (reference sequence). CDR3 length: 13 residues.

V gene TRBV7-2 combines with J gene TRBJ1-1; D unresolved. Trimming left V 5 bases short and J 1 base short, with 17 bases between. CDR1 SGHTA and CDR2 FQGNSA come from the germline V gene. This CDR3 has 16 amino acids. As DNA, the CDR3 is TGTGCCAGCAGCCCTAGAGGTGTTCGAAAGAACACTGAAGCTTTCTTT. It encodes CASSPRGVRKNTEAFF.

The V call is TRBV5-4, the J call TRBJ2-1, with 10 bases fitting TRBD2. Germline V gene lookup returns CDR1 SGHNT and CDR2 YYREEE (reference sequence). The CDR3 covers 15 residues. The V segment lost 0 bases and the J segment 6 bases; nucleotides outside the gene matches: 3. The CDR3 DNA is TGTGCCAGCAGCTTGGACGAGCGGGAGGGCAATGAGCAGTTCTTC. Residues: CASSLDEREGNEQFF.

The V call is TRBV28, the J call TRBJ2-7, with 7 bases fitting TRBD2. The ends lost 4 bases at V and 4 bases at J; junction bases unmatched: 10. The V gene's germline CDR1 is MDHEN and CDR2 SYDVKM. CDR3 length equals 15 residues. The CDR3 is CASSWPRGRVYEQYF. The CDR3 DNA is TGTGCCAGCAGTTGGCCCCGAGGGAGGGTTTACGAGCAGTACTTC.

This clone came up once. The gene calls are TRBV30 and TRBJ1-3; 9 bases are shared with TRBD1. The germline V gene has CDR1 GTSNPN and CDR2 SVGIG (reference sequence). The CDR3 is made up of 18 amino acids. The V segment lost 1 base and the J segment 0 bases; nucleotides outside the gene matches: 10. The CDR3 DNA follows: TGTGCCTGGAGTGAACAGGGGGCCGGTATCTACTCTGGAAACACCATATATTTT. It specifies CAWSEQGAGIYSGNTIYF.

This clone was found a few times. This chain connects TRBV7-2 to TRBJ2-5; a weak D match, TRBD2 (5 bases). The CDR3 has 16 amino acids. The germline gives CDR1 SGHTA, CDR2 FQGNSA. V lost 5 bases and J lost 4, with 20 bases in between. The CDR3 protein is CASSQDGRRLGETQYF. The CDR3 coding sequence is TGTGCCAGCAGCCAAGATGGGAGAAGGCTAGGAGAGACCCAGTACTTC.

The CDR3 nucleotides are TGTGCCAGTAGTATAGTGCTCAGGGTGAACACTGAAGCTTTCTTT. Residues: CASSIVLRVNTEAFF. The chain uses TRBV19 and TRBJ1-1, with a possible D match to TRBD1 (5 bases). Germline V gene lookup returns CDR1 LNHDA and CDR2 SQIVND (reference sequence). Trimming pared 1 base from V and 0 bases from J, leaving 9 bases between. The CDR3 runs to 15 residues.

The sample holds a few counts of this clone. CDR3 bases: TGTGCCAGCAGTTTATGGGGGGGCTTAGCCAAAAACATTCAGTACTTC. Translation: CASSLWGGLAKNIQYF. The chain links TRBV27 to TRBJ2-4, with a weak D call TRBD2 (7 bases). V lost 1 base to trimming and J lost 0 bases, with 10 bases between them. The CDR3 is made up of 16 amino acids. Germline-derived CDR1 and CDR2 are MNHEY and SMNVEV (reference sequence).

This clone was detected only a few times. The genes are TRBV2 and TRBJ2-3; unclear D gene. V dropped 1 base and J dropped 0 bases, with 5 bases sitting between them. CDR1 is SNHLY and CDR2 is FYNNEI in the germline V gene. The CDR3 totals 14 residues. DNA for the CDR3: TGTGCCAGCAGTGAAGGCGGCAGCACAGATACGCAGTATTTT. It specifies CASSEGGSTDTQYF.

This clone was detected only a few times. The V gene is TRBV11-1, the J gene TRBJ2-1; D gene ambiguous. Germline V gene sequence: CDR1 SGHAT, CDR2 FQDESV (reference sequence). V dropped 8 bases and J dropped 0 bases, with 8 bases sitting between them. The CDR3 has 13 amino acids. CDR3 amino acids: CASQLSSYNEQFF. CDR3 coding DNA: TGTGCCAGCCAACTAAGCTCCTACAATGAGCAGTTCTTC.

The sample holds a few counts of this clone. The rearrangement links TRBV11-3 to TRBJ2-1; the match to TRBD2 covers 10 bases. CDR1 is SGHNT and CDR2 is YENEEA in the germline V gene. The CDR3 consists of 15 residues. V shed 0 bases, J shed 12 bases, and the junction held 8 bases outside the gene matches. Here the CDR3 reads CASSLDPSGSTRQFF. The DNA of the CDR3 is TGTGCCAGCAGCTTAGATCCTAGCGGGAGTACGCGGCAGTTCTTC.

The chain carries TRBV29-1 and TRBJ2-5, with D perhaps matching TRBD2 (5 bases). The CDR3 length is 15 residues. Per germline, CDR1 SQVTM and CDR2 ANQGSEA. V was cut by 4 bases and J by 4 bases, with 19 bases left in between. The CDR3: CSVVRGGTHPETQYF. The CDR3 DNA sequence: TGCAGCGTTGTGAGAGGAGGAACCCACCCAGAGACCCAGTACTTC.

This clone showed up just a few times. This chain uses TRBV19 with TRBJ2-7; weak D call: TRBD2 (7 bases). This CDR3 is 14 amino acids long. Trimming took 7 bases from V and 0 from J, leaving 13 bases between them. Germline values: CDR1 LNHDA, CDR2 SQIVND (reference sequence). CDR3: CASKERGGSYEQYF. The CDR3 nucleotides are TGTGCCAGTAAGGAGAGGGGGGGCTCCTACGAGCAGTACTTC.

This chain links TRBV13 with TRBJ2-6, with no clear D. Germline assignment: CDR1 PRHDT and CDR2 FYEKMQ (reference sequence). V lost 5 bases and J lost 4, with 12 bases in between. The CDR3 is 15 amino acids. In DNA, the CDR3 is TGTGCCAGCAGCCTGCTGAGGTCCGGGGCCAACGTCCTGACTTTC. Translation gives CASSLLRSGANVLTF.

This clone was seen a handful of times. This sequence joins TRBV6-5 and TRBJ1-2, with 7 bases matching TRBD1. The CDR3 has 12 residues. V was pared by 7 bases and J by 7 bases, with 6 bases of the junction left unmatched. Germline CDR1 reads MNHEY; CDR2 reads SVGAGI. The CDR3 loop is CASTDRAPGYTF. As DNA, the CDR3 is TGTGCCAGCACCGACAGGGCTCCTGGCTACACCTTC.

This chain uses TRBV19 with TRBJ1-1; TRBD1 might be the D (6 bases). Between the trimmed V and J ends, which lost 2 bases and 1 base, there was a span of 14 bases. The length of the CDR3 is 16 residues. The germline CDR1 and CDR2 sequences are LNHDA and SQIVND (reference sequence). In DNA, the CDR3 is TGTGCCAGTAGTATACAGACAGGTGTTCCGAACACTGAAGCTTTCTTT. Translation gives CASSIQTGVPNTEAFF.

V is TRBV5-6 and J is TRBJ2-5, with D maybe TRBD1 (6 bases). The CDR3 spans 15 residues. V gave up 4 bases and J gave up 4 bases, with 17 bases separating them. CDR1 is SGHDT, CDR2 YYEEEE, per germline. CDR3 protein: CASSAPRGEGETQYF. The CDR3 nucleotides are TGTGCCAGCAGCGCACCCAGGGGAGAAGGAGAGACCCAGTACTTC.

The rearrangement links TRBV30 to TRBJ2-3; D is uncertain. Per the germline V gene, CDR1 is GTSNPN and CDR2 is SVGIG (reference sequence). The V and J ends lost 0 bases and 1 base respectively, with 8 bases between them. The CDR3 is 14 amino acids. In nucleotides, the CDR3 is TGTGCCTGGAGTGTTCGAGGAGGCACAGATACGCAGTATTTT. It specifies CAWSVRGGTDTQYF.

V usage is TRBV6-1 and J usage is TRBJ2-7; the D is unclear. CDR3 size: 13 residues. Germline V lookup: CDR1 MNHNS, CDR2 SASEGT. Between the trimmed V and J ends, which lost 1 base and 5 bases, there was a span of 9 bases. The CDR3 is CASSEGGSNEQYF. The CDR3 region has the DNA TGTGCCAGCAGTGAAGGCGGATCCAACGAGCAGTACTTC.

This clone was recorded only once. The chain joins TRBV18 to TRBJ2-5; 8 nucleotides line up with TRBD1. CDR1 and CDR2 (germline): KGHSH, LQKENI. CDR3 size: 14 residues. The V gene end was trimmed by 5 bases and the J gene end by 1 base; junction bases not matched to a gene: 3. For the CDR3, the DNA is TGTGCCAGCTCATCAGGACAGGGCCAAGAGACCCAGTACTTC. Translating gives CASSSGQGQETQYF.

V and J are TRBV28 and TRBJ2-2; 10 bases are a match to TRBD2. CDR1 and CDR2 (germline): MDHEN, SYDVKM. The V gene end was trimmed by 7 bases and the J gene end by 2 bases; junction bases not matched to a gene: 7. The CDR3 runs 16 residues. The CDR3 sequence is CASTRPSGGNTGELFF. For the CDR3, the DNA is TGTGCCAGCACCCGGCCTAGCGGGGGAAACACCGGGGAGCTGTTTTTT. Combining the CDR3 with reference TRBV28 and TRBJ2-2 gives the whole variable domain DVKVTQSSRYLVKRTGEKVFLECVQDMDHENMFWYRQDPGLGLRLIYFSYDVKMKEKGDIPEGYSVSREKKERFSLILESASTNQTSMYLCASTRPSGGNTGELFFGEGSRLTVL.